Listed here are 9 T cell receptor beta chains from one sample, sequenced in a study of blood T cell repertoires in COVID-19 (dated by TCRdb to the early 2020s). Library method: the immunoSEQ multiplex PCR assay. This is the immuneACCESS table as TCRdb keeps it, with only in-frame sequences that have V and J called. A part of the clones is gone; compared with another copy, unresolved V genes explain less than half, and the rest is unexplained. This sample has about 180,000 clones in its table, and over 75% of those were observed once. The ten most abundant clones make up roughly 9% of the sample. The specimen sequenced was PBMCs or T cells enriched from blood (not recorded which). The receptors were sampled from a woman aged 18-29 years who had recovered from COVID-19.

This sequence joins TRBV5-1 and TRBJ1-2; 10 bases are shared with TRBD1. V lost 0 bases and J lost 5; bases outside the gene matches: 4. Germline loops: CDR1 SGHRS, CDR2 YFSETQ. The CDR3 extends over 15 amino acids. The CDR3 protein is CASSLGQGAEYGYTF. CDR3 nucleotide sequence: TGCGCCAGCAGCTTGGGACAGGGGGCAGAGTATGGCTACACCTTC.

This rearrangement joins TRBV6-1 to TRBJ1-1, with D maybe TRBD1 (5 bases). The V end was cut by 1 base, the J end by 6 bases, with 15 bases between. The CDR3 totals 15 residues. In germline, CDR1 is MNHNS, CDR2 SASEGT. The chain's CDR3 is CASSEGSGRGAEAFF. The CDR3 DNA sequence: TGTGCCAGCAGTGAAGGTTCCGGACGGGGGGCTGAAGCTTTCTTT.

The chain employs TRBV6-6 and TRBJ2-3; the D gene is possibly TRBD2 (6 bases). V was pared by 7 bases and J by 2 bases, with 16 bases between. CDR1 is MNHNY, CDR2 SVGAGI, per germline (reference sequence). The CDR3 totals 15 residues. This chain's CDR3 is CASTTSASVTDTQYF. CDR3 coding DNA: TGTGCCAGCACGACGTCGGCTAGCGTCACAGATACGCAGTATTTT.

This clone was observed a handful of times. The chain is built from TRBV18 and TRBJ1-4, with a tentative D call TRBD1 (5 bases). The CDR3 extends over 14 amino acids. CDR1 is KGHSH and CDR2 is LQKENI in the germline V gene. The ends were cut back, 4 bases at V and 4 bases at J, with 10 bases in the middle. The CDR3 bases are TGTGCCAGCTCACTCCCGGGACTTAATGAAAAACTGTTTTTT. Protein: CASSLPGLNEKLFF.

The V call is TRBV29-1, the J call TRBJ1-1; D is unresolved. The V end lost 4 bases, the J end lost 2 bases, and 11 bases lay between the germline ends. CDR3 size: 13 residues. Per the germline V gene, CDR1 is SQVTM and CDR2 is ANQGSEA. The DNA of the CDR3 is TGCAGCGTTGGGCGGCAGCTTAACACTGAAGCTTTCTTT. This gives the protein CSVGRQLNTEAFF.

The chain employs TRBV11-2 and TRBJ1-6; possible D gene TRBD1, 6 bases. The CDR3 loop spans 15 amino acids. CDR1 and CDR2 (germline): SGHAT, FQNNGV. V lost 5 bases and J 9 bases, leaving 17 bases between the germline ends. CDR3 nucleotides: TGTGCCAGCAGCGTCTCAACAGGGTTTAGTTCACCCCTCCACTTT. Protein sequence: CASSVSTGFSSPLHF.

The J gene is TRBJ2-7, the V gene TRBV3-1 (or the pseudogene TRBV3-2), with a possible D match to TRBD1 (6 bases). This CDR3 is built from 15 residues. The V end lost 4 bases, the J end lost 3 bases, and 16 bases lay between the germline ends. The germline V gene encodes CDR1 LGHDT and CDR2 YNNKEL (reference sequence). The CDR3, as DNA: TGTGCCAGCAGCCCCAACGCGGCCAGGGGCTACGAGCAGTACTTC. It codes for CASSPNAARGYEQYF.

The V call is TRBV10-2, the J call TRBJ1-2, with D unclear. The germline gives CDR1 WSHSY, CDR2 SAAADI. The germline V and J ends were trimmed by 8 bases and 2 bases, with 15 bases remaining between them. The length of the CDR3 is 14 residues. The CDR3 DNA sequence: TGCGCCAGCCGGTCGCCAGCGACCAACTATGGCTACACCTTC. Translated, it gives CASRSPATNYGYTF.

CDR3 residues: CASSYDRARDRGWDQPQHF. The CDR3 region has the DNA TGTGCCAGCAGCTATGACCGGGCCAGGGACAGGGGGTGGGACCAGCCCCAGCATTTT. The chain has TRBV28 and TRBJ1-5, with 11 positions matching TRBD1. This CDR3 is built from 19 residues. V shed 6 bases and J 7 bases; nucleotides not matched to a gene: 20. In germline, CDR1 is MDHEN, CDR2 SYDVKM. The whole variable domain, filled in from reference TRBV28 and TRBJ1-5, reads DVKVTQSSRYLVKRTGEKVFLECVQDMDHENMFWYRQDPGLGLRLIYFSYDVKMKEKGDIPEGYSVSREKKERFSLILESASTNQTSMYLCASSYDRARDRGWDQPQHFGDGTRLSIL.